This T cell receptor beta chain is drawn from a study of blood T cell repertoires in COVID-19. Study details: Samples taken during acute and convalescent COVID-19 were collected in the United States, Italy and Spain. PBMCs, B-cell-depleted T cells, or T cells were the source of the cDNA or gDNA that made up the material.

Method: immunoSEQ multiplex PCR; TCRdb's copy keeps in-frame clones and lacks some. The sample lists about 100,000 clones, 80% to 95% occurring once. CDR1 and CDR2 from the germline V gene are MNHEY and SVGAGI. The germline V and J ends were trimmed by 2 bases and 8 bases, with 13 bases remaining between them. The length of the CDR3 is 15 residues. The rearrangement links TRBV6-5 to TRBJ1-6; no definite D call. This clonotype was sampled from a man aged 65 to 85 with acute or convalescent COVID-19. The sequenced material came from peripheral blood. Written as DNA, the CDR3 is TGTGCCAGCAGTTACGGGAGGAAGGGCGATTCACCCCTCCACTTT. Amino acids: CASSYGRKGDSPLHF.